This record covers a single TCR beta chain. Its antigen is currently unknown. cDNA libraries for TCR beta contained unique molecular identifiers. TCRdb fed the PCR reads into MiXCR, producing one record per CDR3 protein. The repertoire has hundreds of thousands of distinct CDR3 sequences, roughly a third of them found once; the top ten carry under 5%. The sample is drawn from a study of post-analysis software for immune sequencing data. General study results and limits: About 5 TRBV segments occurring more often in patients than controls included TRBV5-6, TRBV5-1 and TRBV20-1.

This CDR3 is built from 13 residues. V shed 1 base and J shed 5 bases, with 9 bases lying between them. Germline V gives CDR1 SGHTA, CDR2 FQGTGA. The sequence was obtained from a girl aged 10 to 17 with multiple sclerosis. The chain recombines TRBV7-3 with TRBJ2-7, with no clear D. Specimen: blood. CDR3 sequence reads: CASSLNSLNEQYF. The CDR3 region has the DNA TGTGCCAGCAGCTTAAACTCTTTGAACGAGCAGTACTTC. The whole variable domain, filled in from reference TRBV7-3 and TRBJ2-7, reads GAGVSQTPSNKVTEKGKYVELRCDPISGHTALYWYRQSLGQGPEFLIYFQGTGAADDSGLPNDRFFAVRPEGSVSTLKIQRTERGDSAVYLCASSLNSLNEQYFGPGTRLTVT.